Below, 5 T cell receptor beta chains from the same sample are listed, as sequenced in a study of blood T cell repertoires in COVID-19. Sequencing was performed with immunoSEQ multiplex PCR; in TCRdb, only in-frame clones are kept and a portion is missing. Of about 98,000 clones detected, 80% to 90% appear once; the ten largest clones hold over 9.5%. The specimen sequenced was peripheral blood. These receptors originate from a man in his forties or fifties with active or convalescent COVID-19.

The gene calls are TRBV5-1 and TRBJ1-1, with 7 bases matching TRBD1. The CDR3 consists of 15 residues. V dropped 4 bases and J dropped 1; count of bases not matched to a gene: 7. CDR1 and CDR2 (germline): SGHRS, YFSETQ. Here the CDR3 reads CASSTRTGQNTEAFF. CDR3 in DNA: TGCGCCAGCAGCACCCGGACAGGACAGAACACTGAAGCTTTCTTT.

This chain uses TRBV6-5 with TRBJ1-5; D is ambiguous. This CDR3 has 15 amino acids. The germline V gene encodes CDR1 MNHEY and CDR2 SVGAGI. The ends were cut back, 5 bases at V and 0 bases at J, with 11 bases in the middle. The CDR3 loop is CASSPGGNSNQPQHF. DNA for the CDR3: TGTGCCAGCAGTCCGGGAGGGAATAGCAATCAGCCCCAGCATTTT.

The rearrangement joins TRBV5-8 to TRBJ2-7; TRBD1 aligns across 9 bases. CDR1 is SGHTS and CDR2 is YDEGEE in the germline V gene. The J segment lost 6 bases and the V segment lost 1 base, leaving 5 bases of the junction unmatched. There are 14 residues in the CDR3. The DNA of the CDR3 is TGTGCCAGCAGCTTGCGACAGGGGGGAATCGAGCAGTACTTC. Protein sequence: CASSLRQGGIEQYF.

In its sample, this clone was seen many times. V and J are TRBV9 and TRBJ1-1; D possibly corresponds to TRBD1 (6 bases). CDR1 is SGDLS, CDR2 YYNGEE, per germline. V was clipped by 7 bases and J by 1 base, with 14 bases between them. This CDR3 spans 14 amino acids. Here the CDR3 DNA reads TGTGCCAGCTCACTAGGGGGATGGAACACTGAAGCTTTCTTT. Translating it yields CASSLGGWNTEAFF.

The rearrangement uses TRBV5-4 and TRBJ2-1, with a tentative D call TRBD2 (5 bases). V was shortened by 4 bases and J by 2 bases, with 16 bases between the two germline ends. The CDR3 extends over 16 amino acids. Germline V gene data show CDR1 as SGHNT and CDR2 as YYREEE (reference sequence). The CDR3 DNA follows: TGTGCCAGCAGCCCTGAAGAGGGCTTCACCTACAATGAGCAGTTCTTC. Translation: CASSPEEGFTYNEQFF.